A single TCR beta chain is shown here with its context. Its specificity is unknown. This CDR3 is built from 14 residues. Germline CDR1 DFQATT, CDR2 SNEGSKA (reference sequence). Trimming shortened V by 5 bases and J by 0 bases, and 8 bases separated the two germline ends. Unique molecular identifiers had been added to the TCR beta cDNA libraries. TCRdb itself ran the PCR reads through MiXCR, one entry per CDR3 protein. The table records hundreds of thousands of distinct CDR3 sequences, roughly two fifths of them present only once. This record belongs to a study of post-analysis software for immune sequencing data. Regarding the study as a whole: The study found TRBV5-6, TRBV5-1 and TRBV20-1 among five or six TRBV segments more frequent in patients than controls.

The sample consisted of blood. This chain joins TRBV20-1 and TRBJ2-6; no clear D. This clonotype was obtained from a girl between 5 and 17 years old with multiple sclerosis. CDR3 residues: CSAQPGSGANVLTF. CDR3 sequence (DNA): TGCAGTGCTCAACCGGGCTCTGGGGCCAACGTCCTGACTTTC.